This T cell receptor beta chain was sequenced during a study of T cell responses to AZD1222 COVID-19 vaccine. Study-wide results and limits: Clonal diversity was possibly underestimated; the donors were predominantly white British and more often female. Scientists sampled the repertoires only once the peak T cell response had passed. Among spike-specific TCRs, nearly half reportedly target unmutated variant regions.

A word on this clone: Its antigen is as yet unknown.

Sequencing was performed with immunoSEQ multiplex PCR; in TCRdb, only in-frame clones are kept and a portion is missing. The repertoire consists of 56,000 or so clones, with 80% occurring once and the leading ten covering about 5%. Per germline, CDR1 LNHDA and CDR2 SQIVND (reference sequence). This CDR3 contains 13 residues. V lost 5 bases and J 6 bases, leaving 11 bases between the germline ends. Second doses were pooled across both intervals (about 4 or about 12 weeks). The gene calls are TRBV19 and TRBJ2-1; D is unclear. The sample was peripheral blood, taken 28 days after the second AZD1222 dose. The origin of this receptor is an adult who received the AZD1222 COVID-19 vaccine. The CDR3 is CASSFRSSNEQFF. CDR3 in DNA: TGTGCCAGTAGTTTCCGGTCTAGCAATGAGCAGTTCTTC.